Following are 8 T cell receptor beta chains from one sample sequenced in a study of blood T cell repertoires in COVID-19. Sequencing was performed with immunoSEQ multiplex PCR; in TCRdb, only in-frame clones are kept and a portion is missing. This table has about 120,000 clones, about 86% appearing once. The specimen sequenced was peripheral blood. These receptors were collected from a woman aged 50 to 60 with acute or convalescent COVID-19.

Written as DNA, the CDR3 is TGTGCCAGCAGCGTAGCCGGGGGGGGTGTCACAGATACGCAGTATTTT. Its translation is CASSVAGGGVTDTQYF. The chain is built from TRBV9 and TRBJ2-3, with 8 bases identical to TRBD2. The CDR3 has 16 amino acids. Germline CDR1 SGDLS, CDR2 YYNGEE. V lost 0 bases, J lost 2 bases, and 5 bases stayed unmatched.

The V gene is TRBV10-1, the J gene TRBJ1-2; D is ambiguous. The length of the CDR3 is 13 residues. The V end was cut by 0 bases, the J end by 5 bases, with 7 bases between. The germline gives CDR1 WNHNN, CDR2 SYGVQD (reference sequence). CDR3 sequence: CASSESRGYGYTF. The CDR3 bases are TGCGCCAGCAGTGAGTCGAGAGGTTATGGCTACACCTTC.

Only a few counts were recorded for this clone. The chain recombines TRBV5-1 with TRBJ2-1, with D possibly matching TRBD1 (5 bases). Germline values: CDR1 SGHRS, CDR2 YFSETQ. Deletions cut 6 bases from V and 8 bases from J, with 18 bases between. The CDR3 has 14 amino acids. CDR3 residues: CASTTRQGDDEQFF. The CDR3 region has the DNA TGCGCCAGCACTACCCGGCAGGGTGACGATGAGCAGTTCTTC.

J is TRBJ1-1 and V is TRBV5-6, with 8 bases that match TRBD1. The trim removed 6 bases at V and 5 bases at J, leaving 9 bases unmatched. The CDR3 contains 14 residues. The V gene's germline CDR1 is SGHDT and CDR2 YYEEEE. The CDR3 sequence is CASTKTGGGTEAFF. The CDR3 region has the DNA TGTGCCAGCACCAAAACAGGGGGAGGGACTGAAGCTTTCTTT.

This chain connects TRBV2 to TRBJ1-2, with TRBD1 matching over 10 bases. The CDR3 spans 13 residues. Germline V gene lookup returns CDR1 SNHLY and CDR2 FYNNEI. The V segment lost 6 bases and the J segment 8 bases; nucleotides outside the gene matches: 6. CDR3 sequence reads: CASRVDRGQGYTF. The CDR3 region has the DNA TGTGCCAGCAGAGTCGACAGGGGGCAAGGCTACACCTTC.

J is TRBJ2-5 and V is TRBV3-1 (or the pseudogene TRBV3-2), with 11 bases lining up with TRBD2. V shed 6 bases and J 4 bases; nucleotides not matched to a gene: 4. Germline V lookup: CDR1 LGHDT, CDR2 YNNKEL (reference sequence). The CDR3 is made up of 14 amino acids. This chain's CDR3 is CASRDSGGGETQYF. In nucleotides, the CDR3 is TGTGCCAGCAGAGATAGCGGGGGGGGAGAGACCCAGTACTTC.

The chain has TRBV25-1 and TRBJ1-1, with 10 bases fitting TRBD1. The CDR3 is made up of 15 amino acids. J lost 5 bases, V lost 5 bases, and 8 bases had no gene match. CDR1 is MGHDK and CDR2 is SYGVNS in the germline V gene. CDR3 sequence (DNA): TGTGCCAGCAGTCCGCGGACAGGGGGGAGGACTGAAGCTTTCTTT. It is translated as CASSPRTGGRTEAFF.

The V gene is TRBV15, the J gene TRBJ2-1, with D perhaps TRBD1 (5 bases). Trimming left V 0 bases short and J 0 bases short, with 6 bases between. CDR1 LNHNV and CDR2 YYDKDF come from the germline V gene (reference sequence). The CDR3 sequence is 15 residues long. The CDR3 nucleotides are TGTGCCACCAGCAGAGATGACAGCTCCTACAATGAGCAGTTCTTC. Its protein is CATSRDDSSYNEQFF.